This T cell receptor beta chain stems from a study of cytomegalovirus exposure and HLA in healthy donors. Libraries were prepared by immunoSEQ multiplex PCR; TCRdb keeps only in-frame clonotypes and omits some of them. In the table there are 150,000 to 160,000 clones, 85% to 90% of which are singletons. Trimming left V 6 bases short and J 1 base short, with 13 bases between. CDR1 is MDHEN and CDR2 is SYDVKM in the germline V gene. This CDR3 region has 14 residues. This sequence joins TRBV28 and TRBJ2-7; D is unresolved. This sequence originates from a human donor in good health. Sequencing was carried out using PBMCs. CDR3: CASRSPLESYEQYF. Written as DNA, the CDR3 is TGTGCCAGCAGAAGCCCCTTAGAGTCCTACGAGCAGTACTTC.